The clone carrying this T cell receptor beta chain has a handful of counts. This specimen belongs to a study of shared clonotypes between healthy human individuals. Generated by immunoSEQ multiplex PCR, the TCRdb table keeps only in-frame clones and is missing some. The table has about 1.5 million clones, approximately 98% seen once. With 1 base clipped from V and 2 bases from J, the junction kept 13 bases outside the gene matches. Germline V gene lookup returns CDR1 MDHEN and CDR2 SYDVKM. The CDR3 totals 20 residues. The V call is TRBV28, the J call TRBJ2-7, with 14 nucleotides matching TRBD2. The TCR was taken from a man between 25 and 39 years old in good health. The sample was naive CD4+ T cells sorted from blood. Subset meaning: CD45RA+ positively selected. CDR3 DNA: TGTGCCAGCAGTTTATCAGTAGGGACTAGCGGGAGTCCACGAACCTACGAGCAGTACTTC. Its protein product is CASSLSVGTSGSPRTYEQYF.